These 9 T cell receptor beta chains share one sample of origin, sequenced in a study of cytomegalovirus exposure and HLA in healthy donors. 60 Vbeta and 13 Jbeta primers were used in PCR. Profiling relied on immunoSEQ multiplex PCR, and the TCRdb table lists in-frame clones only, not all of them. The sample contains more than 150,000 clones, around 80% of which appear only once. Sequenced material: PBMCs. The receptors derive from a man between 18 and 29 years old in good health and CMV-seronegative.

The V and J genes are TRBV6-5 and TRBJ2-5; D unclear. With the DNA end fitting TRBJ2-7 better, the J assignment may be wrong. There are 13 residues in the CDR3. Germline V gene data show CDR1 as MNHEY and CDR2 as SVGAGI. The CDR3 loop reads CASSQSTVYEQYF. The CDR3 DNA is TGTGCCAGCAGCCAAAGCACAGTCTACGAGCAGTACTTC.

The chain is built from TRBV19 and TRBJ2-3; 9 positions agree with TRBD2. Trimming took 4 bases from V and 2 from J; bases not matched to a gene: 7. This CDR3 is built from 16 residues. The germline V gene encodes CDR1 LNHDA and CDR2 SQIVND (reference sequence). The DNA for the CDR3 is TGTGCCAGTAGTACCTTTCTAGCGGGGAACACAGATACGCAGTATTTT. This encodes CASSTFLAGNTDTQYF.

The chain joins TRBV7-2 to TRBJ2-7, with D perhaps TRBD2 (6 bases). Germline CDR1 reads SGHTA; CDR2 reads FQGNSA. The CDR3 consists of 12 residues. Trimming took off 3 bases at V and 6 bases at J, with 9 bases between the two ends. The DNA of the CDR3 is TGTGCCAGCAGCTTTGGGGGGACCGAGCAGTACTTC. Its protein product is CASSFGGTEQYF.

This chain's CDR3 is CASSLGVGDRGGNGYTF. CDR3 nucleotide sequence: TGTGCCAGCAGCTTAGGAGTGGGGGACAGGGGAGGTAATGGCTACACCTTC. V usage is TRBV7-8 and J usage is TRBJ1-2; TRBD1 agrees at 10 bases. The CDR3 is 17 amino acids. V shed 1 base, J shed 6 bases, and the junction held 11 bases outside the gene matches. Germline CDR1 is SGHVS and CDR2 is FQNEAQ.

This clone was recorded once. The chain is built from TRBV18 and TRBJ2-1; 10 bases are a match to TRBD2. This CDR3 has 15 amino acids. Trimming at V came to 3 bases and at J to 8 bases, leaving 7 bases not matched to a gene. Looked up from germline, CDR1 is KGHSH and CDR2 is LQKENI. The CDR3 region has the DNA TGTGCCAGCTCACCCTTAGCGGGAGGTTCGGATGAGCAGTTCTTC. Residues: CASSPLAGGSDEQFF.

The CDR3 here is CATSRDRTSGRAAGTDTQYF. CDR3 nucleotides: TGTGCCACCAGCAGAGATAGGACTAGCGGGAGGGCCGCGGGCACAGATACGCAGTATTTT. The rearrangement uses TRBV15 and TRBJ2-3; 15 bases match TRBD2. Germline CDR1 reads LNHNV; CDR2 reads YYDKDF (reference sequence). The V and J ends lost 0 bases and 1 base, in that order; junction bases with no gene match: 8. The CDR3 consists of 20 residues.

As regards this clone: The sample carries other DNA sequences with the same CDR3. This chain links TRBV30 with TRBJ2-5; D ambiguous. CDR1 and CDR2 (germline): GTSNPN, SVGIG (reference sequence). The ends were cut back, 3 bases at V and 5 bases at J, with 4 bases in the middle. This CDR3 is 10 amino acids long. DNA of the CDR3: TGTGCCTGGAGGAGGGAGACCCAGTACTTC. It encodes CAWRRETQYF.

Worth noting for this clone: Other nucleotide sequences in the sample specify the same CDR3. The chain recombines TRBV20-1 with TRBJ2-7; D is perhaps TRBD1 (6 bases). The CDR3 loop spans 11 amino acids. V gave up 6 bases and J gave up 4 bases, with 10 bases separating them. In germline, CDR1 is DFQATT, CDR2 SNEGSKA (reference sequence). CDR3: CSAPQGYEQYF. The CDR3 coding sequence is TGCAGTGCCCCACAGGGATACGAGCAGTACTTC.

Remarks on this clone: Other DNA variants within this sample encode the same CDR3. The chain joins TRBV7-9 to TRBJ1-5; D is unclear. The CDR3 is made up of 14 amino acids. Deletions cut 1 base from V and 2 bases from J, with 6 bases between. The germline CDR1 and CDR2 sequences are SEHNR and FQNEAQ (reference sequence). The CDR3 nucleotides are TGTGCCAGCAGCTTAGACGCAGGCAATCAGCCCCAGCATTTT. Encoded protein: CASSLDAGNQPQHF.